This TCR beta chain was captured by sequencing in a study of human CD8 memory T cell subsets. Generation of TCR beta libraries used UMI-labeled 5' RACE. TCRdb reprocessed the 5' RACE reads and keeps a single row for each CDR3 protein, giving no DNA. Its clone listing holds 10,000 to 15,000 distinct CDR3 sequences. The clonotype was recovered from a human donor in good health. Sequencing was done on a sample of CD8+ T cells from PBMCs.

This CDR3 reads CSARHIQRGYEQYF. The chain employs TRBV20-1 and TRBJ2-7. This CDR3 comprises 14 residues. The germline gives CDR1 DFQATT, CDR2 SNEGSKA (reference sequence).